At least ten counts were recorded for the clone carrying this T cell receptor beta chain. Its antigen remains unknown. The gene symbols are mouse symbols. The sequenced fragment ends 4 residues before the CDR3 boundary, so the rest is inferred from the germline J gene. Sequencing used cDNA as its template, made by extracting RNA and reverse transcribing it. Sequenced by immunoSEQ multiplex PCR; TCRdb stores in-frame clones only, minus some. The sample yields around 110,000 clones, without any singletons. This sample is part of a study of CD8+ T cells in alopecia areata. Study details: Skin grafts from approximately 6-12-month-old C3H/HeJ donors with spontaneous alopecia were placed on approximately 7-11-week-old female C3H/HeJ mice. Study outcomes and limitations: Scalp samples also contribute reads from the resident alphabeta T cells found in normal skin.

CDR3 length: 14 residues. Germline CDR1 reads NNHDY; CDR2 reads SYVADS. Trimming at V came to 1 base and at J to 3 bases, leaving 4 bases not matched to a gene. Source material: lesional skin. J is TRBJ2-7 and V is TRBV13-3; TRBD1 matches 7 bases. The receptor was isolated from a C3H/HeJ mouse with alopecia areata. Mouse MHC haplotype: H2-k. Incomplete CDR3 DNA: TGTGCCAGCAGTGATTTGCAGGGGGTCTAT. Translating gives CASSDLQGVY. The CDR3 reads in full as CASSDLQGVYEQYF.